The count of the clone carrying this T cell receptor beta chain is one. Its antigen is currently unknown. TCRdb's copy holds only in-frame clones and misses some; the assay was immunoSEQ multiplex PCR. The profile shows under 12,000 clones, 65% to 80% of them singletons. Allogeneic regulatory or mature dendritic cells were co-cultured for roughly five days with CFSE-labeled sorted T cells at 1:10. This sample is drawn from a study of regulatory dendritic cells for organ transplantation. Findings of the study overall: Naive CD4+ and CD8+ repertoires were highly diverse; memory CD8+ was most oligoclonal. Mature dendritic cells appeared to drive more memory CD8+ clonal expansion than regulatory ones.

Germline V CDR1 and CDR2: MNHEY, SVGAGI. This CDR3 spans 16 amino acids. The TCR was taken from a human donor in good health. The chain is built from TRBV6-5 and TRBJ2-5, with 9 nucleotides matching TRBD1. The DNA end favors TRBJ2-7, so the J call may be wrong. Sequenced material: memory CD4+ T cells from blood cultured with regulatory dendritic cells. The subset here: CD45RO+ memory T cells. CDR3 DNA: TGTGCCAGCAGTTACTCGGGGACAGGGCAATCCTACGAGCAGTACTTC. Its protein is CASSYSGTGQSYEQYF.